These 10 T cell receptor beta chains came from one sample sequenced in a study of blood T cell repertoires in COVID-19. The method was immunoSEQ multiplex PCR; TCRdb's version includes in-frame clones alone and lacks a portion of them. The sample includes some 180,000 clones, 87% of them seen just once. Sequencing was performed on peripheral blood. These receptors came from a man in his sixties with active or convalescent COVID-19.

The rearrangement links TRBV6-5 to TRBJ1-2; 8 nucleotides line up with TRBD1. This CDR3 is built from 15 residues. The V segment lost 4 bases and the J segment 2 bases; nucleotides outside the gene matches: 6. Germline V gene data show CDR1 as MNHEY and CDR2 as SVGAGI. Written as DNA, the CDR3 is TGTGCCAGCAGTTTCAAGACAGGGGACAACTATGGCTACACCTTC. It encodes CASSFKTGDNYGYTF.

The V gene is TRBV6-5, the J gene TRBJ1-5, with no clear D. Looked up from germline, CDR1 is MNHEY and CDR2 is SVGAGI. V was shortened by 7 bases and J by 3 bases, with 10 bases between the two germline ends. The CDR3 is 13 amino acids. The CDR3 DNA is TGTGCCAGCAACGCGGCAGTCAATCAGCCCCAGCATTTT. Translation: CASNAAVNQPQHF.

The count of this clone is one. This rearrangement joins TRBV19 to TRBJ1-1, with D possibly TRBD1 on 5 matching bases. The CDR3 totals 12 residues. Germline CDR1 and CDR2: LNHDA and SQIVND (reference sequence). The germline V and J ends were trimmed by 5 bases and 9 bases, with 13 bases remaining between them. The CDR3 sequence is CASSLSDTQAFF. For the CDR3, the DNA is TGTGCCAGTAGTTTATCGGACACCCAAGCTTTCTTT.

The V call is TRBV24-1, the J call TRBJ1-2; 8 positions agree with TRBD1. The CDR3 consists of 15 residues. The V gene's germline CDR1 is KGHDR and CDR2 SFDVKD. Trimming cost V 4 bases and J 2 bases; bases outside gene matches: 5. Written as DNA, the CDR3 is TGTGCCACCAGTGAGAGGAGACAGGGGAACTATGGCTACACCTTC. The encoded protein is CATSERRQGNYGYTF.

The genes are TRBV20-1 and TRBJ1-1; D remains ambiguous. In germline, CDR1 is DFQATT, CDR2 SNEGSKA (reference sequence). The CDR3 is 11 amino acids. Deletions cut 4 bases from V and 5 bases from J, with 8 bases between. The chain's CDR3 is CSANGRTEAFF. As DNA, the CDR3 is TGCAGTGCTAACGGGAGGACTGAAGCTTTCTTT.

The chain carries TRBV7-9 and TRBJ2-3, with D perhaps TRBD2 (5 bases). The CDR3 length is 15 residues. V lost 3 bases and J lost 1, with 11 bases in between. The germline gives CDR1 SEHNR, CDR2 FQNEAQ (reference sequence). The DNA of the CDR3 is TGTGCCAGCAGCTTGTACTCCGGGGGCACAGATACGCAGTATTTT. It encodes CASSLYSGGTDTQYF.

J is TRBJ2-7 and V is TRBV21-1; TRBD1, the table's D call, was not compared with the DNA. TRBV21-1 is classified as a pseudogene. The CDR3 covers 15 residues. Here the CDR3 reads CASSTIHRGSYEQYF. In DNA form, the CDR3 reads TGTGCCAGCAGCACCATTCACAGGGGAAGCTACGAGCAGTACTTC.

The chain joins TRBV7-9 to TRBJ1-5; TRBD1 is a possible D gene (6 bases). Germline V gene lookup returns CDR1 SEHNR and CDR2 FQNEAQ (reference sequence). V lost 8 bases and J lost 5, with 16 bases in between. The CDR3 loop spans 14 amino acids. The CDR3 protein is CASSSGTTYQPQHF. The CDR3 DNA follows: TGTGCCAGCTCTTCCGGGACAACTTATCAGCCCCAGCATTTT.

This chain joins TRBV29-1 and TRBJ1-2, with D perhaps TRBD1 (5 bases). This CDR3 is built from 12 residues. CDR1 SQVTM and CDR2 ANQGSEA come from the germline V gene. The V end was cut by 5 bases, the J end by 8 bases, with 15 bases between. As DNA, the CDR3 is TGCAGCGTTACGCAGGGCCCCCAGGGCTACACCTTC. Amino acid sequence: CSVTQGPQGYTF.

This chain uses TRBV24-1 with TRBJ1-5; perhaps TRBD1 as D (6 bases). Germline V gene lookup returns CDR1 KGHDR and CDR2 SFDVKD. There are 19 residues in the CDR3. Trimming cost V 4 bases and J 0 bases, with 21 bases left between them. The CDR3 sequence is CATSDRPGHQGTSNQPQHF. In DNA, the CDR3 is TGTGCCACCAGTGACCGACCGGGACACCAAGGGACTAGCAATCAGCCCCAGCATTTT.